Below are 20 T cell receptor beta chains sequenced from a single sample in a study of shared clonotypes between healthy human individuals. Libraries were prepared by immunoSEQ multiplex PCR; TCRdb keeps only in-frame clonotypes and omits some of them. The repertoire holds around 1 million clones, with 76% as singletons. Sequencing input: memory CD4+ T cells sorted from blood. Documented subset: CD45RA-negative fraction. The origin of the receptors is a man younger than 35 in good health.

This sequence joins TRBV19 and TRBJ1-5; 7 bases fit TRBD1. J gave up 7 bases and V 6 bases, and 12 bases lay outside the gene matches. Germline lookup yields CDR1 LNHDA and CDR2 SQIVND (reference sequence). This CDR3 is built from 15 residues. For the CDR3, the DNA is TGTGCCAGTAGCTTGGGACCCCAGGGGGGGCAGCCCCAGCATTTT. Its protein is CASSLGPQGGQPQHF.

This clone appeared a single time. The rearrangement uses TRBV2 and TRBJ2-1; 9 nucleotides match TRBD2. The CDR3 covers 16 residues. Germline CDR1 and CDR2: SNHLY and FYNNEI. With V trimmed by 4 bases and J by 5 bases, 9 bases remained unmatched. The CDR3 region is CASSAFSGGPHNEQFF. CDR3 nucleotide sequence: TGTGCCAGCAGTGCATTTAGCGGGGGCCCTCACAATGAGCAGTTCTTC.

The genes are TRBV11-2 and TRBJ1-2; TRBD1 aligns across 7 bases. With 1 base clipped from V and 8 bases from J, the junction kept 7 bases outside the gene matches. This CDR3 contains 14 residues. Germline lookup yields CDR1 SGHAT and CDR2 FQNNGV. The CDR3 reads CASSLGQGRGGYTF. The CDR3 DNA sequence: TGTGCCAGCAGCTTAGGACAGGGCCGGGGAGGCTACACCTTC.

The genes are TRBV4-1 and TRBJ2-2; 8 positions match TRBD2. Germline lookup yields CDR1 MGHRA and CDR2 YSYEKL. V lost 0 bases, J lost 2 bases, and 11 bases stayed unmatched. The CDR3 runs to 19 residues. DNA of the CDR3: TGCGCCAGCAGCCAAGAAGGCCGGGGGGGAAACATTAACACCGGGGAGCTGTTTTTT. This sequence encodes CASSQEGRGGNINTGELFF.

This rearrangement joins TRBV20-1 to TRBJ2-5; D remains ambiguous. With 0 bases removed from V and 7 bases from J, the gap between germline ends came to 6 bases. Germline CDR1 and CDR2: DFQATT and SNEGSKA (reference sequence). The CDR3 sequence is 11 residues long. CDR3 residues: CSARDSATQYF. The CDR3 DNA follows: TGCAGTGCTAGAGATAGTGCGACCCAGTACTTC.

To note about this clone: The identical CDR3 is also encoded by other nucleotide sequences in the sample. The chain carries TRBV28 and TRBJ1-3; unclear D gene. CDR1 is MDHEN and CDR2 is SYDVKM in the germline V gene. The CDR3 covers 13 residues. V was shortened by 6 bases and J by 0 bases, with 6 bases between the two germline ends. The CDR3 nucleotides are TGTGCCAGCAGCAGCCCCTCTGGAAACACCATATATTTT. This codes for CASSSPSGNTIYF.

This clone was picked up one time. CDR3 nucleotides: TGCAGCCTAAAGCGAGATAGCACAGATACGCAGTATTTT. Its translation is CSLKRDSTDTQYF. J is TRBJ2-3 and V is TRBV29-1; D gene uncertain. Germline V CDR1 and CDR2: SQVTM, ANQGSEA. This CDR3 contains 13 residues. The V gene lost 8 bases and the J gene lost 0 bases, with 12 bases spanning the gap.

The chain combines TRBV7-9 with TRBJ2-2, with TRBD2 matching over 9 bases. This CDR3 is 15 amino acids long. J was trimmed by 6 bases and V by 3 bases; bases with no gene match: 5. The germline CDR1 and CDR2 sequences are SEHNR and FQNEAQ (reference sequence). CDR3 coding DNA: TGTGCCAGCAGCTTCGGAGCGGGGGGCCCCGGGGAGCTGTTTTTT. It specifies CASSFGAGGPGELFF.

This chain connects TRBV4-3 to TRBJ2-1; 13 bases match TRBD2. CDR3 length equals 18 residues. V lost 0 bases to trimming and J lost 0 bases; unmatched junction nucleotides: 2. Germline CDR1 reads LGHNA; CDR2 reads YSLEER. DNA of the CDR3: TGCGCCAGCAGCCAAGAAACTAGCGGGAGGGCCTCCTACAATGAGCAGTTCTTC. Its protein is CASSQETSGRASYNEQFF.

V gene TRBV14 combines with J gene TRBJ1-2, with a weak D call TRBD1 (6 bases). V was shortened by 4 bases and J by 7 bases, with 16 bases between the two germline ends. The germline gives CDR1 SGHDN, CDR2 FVKESK. CDR3 length: 14 amino acids. DNA of the CDR3: TGTGCCAGCAGCCTTTTCCACAGGGTTGGTGGCTACACCTTC. Translated: CASSLFHRVGGYTF.

The J gene is TRBJ2-7, the V gene TRBV13; 11 nucleotides match TRBD2. With 4 bases clipped from V and 5 bases from J, the junction kept 7 bases outside the gene matches. The length of the CDR3 is 15 residues. Germline V gene lookup returns CDR1 PRHDT and CDR2 FYEKMQ (reference sequence). Written as DNA, the CDR3 is TGTGCCAGCAGCTCACAACTAGCGGGAGTACACGAGCAGTACTTC. Its translation is CASSSQLAGVHEQYF.

Comment on this clone: This may arise from a read error, as a much more abundant clone is one base away. Different DNA sequences within this sample yield the same CDR3. CDR3: CASSLGSAVYNEQFF. The CDR3 coding sequence is TGTGCCAGCAGTTTAGGCTCCGCAGTTTACAATGAGCAGTTCTTC. The V call is TRBV7-6, the J call TRBJ2-1; no clear D. Germline-derived CDR1 and CDR2 are SGHVS and FNYEAQ. The CDR3 length is 15 residues.

The V and J genes are TRBV19 and TRBJ2-7; TRBD2 aligns across 12 bases. Losses at the gene ends were 7 bases for V and 7 bases for J; bases not matched to a gene: 8. CDR1 is LNHDA, CDR2 SQIVND, per germline (reference sequence). The CDR3 runs 14 residues. The CDR3 DNA sequence: TGTGCCAGTACTCGGACTAGCGGGACTCGGGAGCAGTACTTC. This translates into CASTRTSGTREQYF.

This clone was detected many times. This chain joins TRBV7-9 and TRBJ1-1; D uncertain. Germline lookup yields CDR1 SEHNR and CDR2 FQNEAQ (reference sequence). Trimming left V 6 bases short and J 5 bases short, with 16 bases between. This CDR3 has 14 residues. In DNA form, the CDR3 reads TGTGCCAGCAGTCCCGACCTAGCCCTAACTGAAGCTTTCTTT. Its protein product is CASSPDLALTEAFF.

The rearrangement uses TRBV11-2 and TRBJ2-7; D might be TRBD1 (6 bases). CDR1 SGHAT and CDR2 FQNNGV come from the germline V gene. V lost 7 bases, J lost 2 bases, and 15 bases lay in between. This CDR3 region has 14 residues. CDR3 DNA sequence: TGTGCCAGCACCCCAATTGACAGGCCCTACGAGCAGTACTTC. Its translation: CASTPIDRPYEQYF. Looking up the rest from reference TRBV11-2 and TRBJ2-7 gives the full variable domain: EAGVAQSPRYKIIEKRQSVAFWCNPISGHATLYWYQQILGQGPKLLIQFQNNGVVDDSQLPKDRFSAERLKGVDSTLKIQPAKLEDSAVYLCASTPIDRPYEQYFGPGTRLTVT.

This clone was detected a few times. Other DNA sequences in the same sample also yield this CDR3. The gene calls are TRBV2 and TRBJ2-7; 7 bases line up with TRBD1. The germline V gene encodes CDR1 SNHLY and CDR2 FYNNEI. This CDR3 has 12 amino acids. V was pared by 4 bases and J by 3 bases, with 0 bases of the junction left unmatched. In nucleotides, the CDR3 is TGTGCCAGCAGTGGACAGGGCTACGAGCAGTACTTC. It specifies CASSGQGYEQYF.

On this clone: Other nucleotide sequences in the sample specify the same CDR3. The chain joins TRBV5-1 to TRBJ2-2; D is uncertain. Trimming cost V 2 bases and J 5 bases, with 4 bases left between them. The CDR3 contains 12 residues. The germline V gene encodes CDR1 SGHRS and CDR2 YFSETQ. CDR3 residues: CASSFSTGELFF. CDR3 coding DNA: TGCGCCAGCAGCTTTAGTACCGGGGAGCTGTTTTTT.

The chain has TRBV6-5 and TRBJ2-1, with TRBD2 as a possible D gene (5 bases). Germline CDR1 is MNHEY and CDR2 is SVGAGI. V lost 8 bases and J 8 bases, leaving 19 bases between the germline ends. This CDR3 contains 14 residues. CDR3 sequence reads: CASLRSSYADEQFF. In DNA, the CDR3 is TGTGCCAGCCTCCGATCTAGCTACGCCGATGAGCAGTTCTTC.

A note on this clone: The sample contains more than one DNA sequence encoding this CDR3. V usage is TRBV2 and J usage is TRBJ2-2; D may match TRBD1 or TRBD2 (5 bases each). Trimming took off 3 bases at V and 6 bases at J, with 8 bases between the two ends. Germline V gene sequence: CDR1 SNHLY, CDR2 FYNNEI. This CDR3 spans 13 amino acids. CDR3 in DNA: TGTGCCAGCAGTGATCGAGGGGCCGGGGAGCTGTTTTTT. Translated: CASSDRGAGELFF. Drawing the rest from reference TRBV2 and TRBJ2-2, the complete variable domain is EPEVTQTPSHQVTQMGQEVILRCVPISNHLYFYWYRQILGQKVEFLVSFYNNEISEKSEIFDDQFSVERPDGSNFTLKIRSTKLEDSAMYFCASSDRGAGELFFGEGSRLTVL.

The chain combines TRBV10-3 with TRBJ2-2, with TRBD1 identical over 8 bases. The CDR3 is 13 residues long. Unmatched junction bases numbered 3, after V lost 8 bases and J lost 4 bases. Germline V lookup: CDR1 ENHRY, CDR2 SYGVKD. CDR3 protein: CAIGGQATGELFF. In DNA form, the CDR3 reads TGTGCCATCGGGGGACAGGCCACCGGGGAGCTGTTTTTT.